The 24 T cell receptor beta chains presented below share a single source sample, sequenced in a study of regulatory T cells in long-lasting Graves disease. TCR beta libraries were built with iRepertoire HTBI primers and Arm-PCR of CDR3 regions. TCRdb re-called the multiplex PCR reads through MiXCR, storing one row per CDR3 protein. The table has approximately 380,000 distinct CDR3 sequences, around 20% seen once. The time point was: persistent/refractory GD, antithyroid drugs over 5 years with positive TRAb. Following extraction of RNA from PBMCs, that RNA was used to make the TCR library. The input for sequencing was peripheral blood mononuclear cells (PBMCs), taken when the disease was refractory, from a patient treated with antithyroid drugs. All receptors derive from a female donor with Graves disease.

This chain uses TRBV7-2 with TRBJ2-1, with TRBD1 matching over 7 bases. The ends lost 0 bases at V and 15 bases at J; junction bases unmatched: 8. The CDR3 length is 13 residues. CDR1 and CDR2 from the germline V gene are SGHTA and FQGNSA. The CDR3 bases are TGTGCCAGCAGCTTAGCGGGTCCAGGGGGTCGGTTCTTC. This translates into CASSLAGPGGRFF.

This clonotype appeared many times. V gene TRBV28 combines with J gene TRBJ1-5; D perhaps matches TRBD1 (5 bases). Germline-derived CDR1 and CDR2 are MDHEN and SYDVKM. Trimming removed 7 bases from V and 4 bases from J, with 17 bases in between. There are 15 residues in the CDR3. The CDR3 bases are TGTGCCAGCATCTTCTCCGGGACGGGTAATCAGCCCCAGCATTTT. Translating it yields CASIFSGTGNQPQHF.

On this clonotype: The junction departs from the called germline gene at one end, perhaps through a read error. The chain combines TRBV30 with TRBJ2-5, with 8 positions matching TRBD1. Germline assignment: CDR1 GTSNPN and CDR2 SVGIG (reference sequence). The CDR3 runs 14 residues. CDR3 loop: CAWKVQGVRETRYF. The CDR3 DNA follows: TGTGCCTGGAAGGTACAGGGGGTCCGGGAGACCCGGTACTTC.

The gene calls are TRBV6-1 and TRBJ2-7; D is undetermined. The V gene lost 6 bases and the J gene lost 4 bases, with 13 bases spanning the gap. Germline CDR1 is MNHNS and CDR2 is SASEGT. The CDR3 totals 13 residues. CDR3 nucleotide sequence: TGTGCCAGCAGAAGGGCTGCAATTTACGAGCAGTACTTC. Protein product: CASRRAAIYEQYF.

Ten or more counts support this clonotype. The CDR3 nucleotides read TGTGCCAGCAGTTTGGACGGCGGCACCCTTTATGGCTACACCTTC. Protein: CASSLDGGTLYGYTF. This chain uses TRBV28 with TRBJ1-2; D gene unclear. CDR1 MDHEN and CDR2 SYDVKM come from the germline V gene. Trimming took off 3 bases at V and 5 bases at J, with 16 bases between the two ends. The CDR3 length is 15 residues.

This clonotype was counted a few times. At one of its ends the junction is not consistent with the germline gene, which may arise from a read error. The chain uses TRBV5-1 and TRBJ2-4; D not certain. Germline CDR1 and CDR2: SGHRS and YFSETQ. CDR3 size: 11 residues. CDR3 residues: CASSWDRFGYF. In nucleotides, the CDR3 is TGTGCCAGCAGCTGGGATCGTTTTGGGTACTTC.

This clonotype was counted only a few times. The CDR3 here is CASSSPTGDNHSPLHF. CDR3 sequence (DNA): TGTGCCAGCAGTTCCCCGACAGGGGATAATCATTCACCCCTCCACTTT. V is TRBV28 and J is TRBJ1-6, with 8 nucleotides matching TRBD1. Per the germline V gene, CDR1 is MDHEN and CDR2 is SYDVKM. This CDR3 contains 16 residues. Unmatched junction bases numbered 10, after V lost 4 bases and J lost 8 bases. The variable domain in full, with the rest retrieved from reference TRBV28 and TRBJ1-6, is DVKVTQSSRYLVKRTGEKVFLECVQDMDHENMFWYRQDPGLGLRLIYFSYDVKMKEKGDIPEGYSVSREKKERFSLILESASTNQTSMYLCASSSPTGDNHSPLHFGNGTRLTVT.

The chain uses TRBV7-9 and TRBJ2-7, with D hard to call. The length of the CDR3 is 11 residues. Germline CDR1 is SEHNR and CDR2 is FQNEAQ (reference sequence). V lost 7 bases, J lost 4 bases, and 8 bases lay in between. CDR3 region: CASTPLYEQYF. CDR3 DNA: TGTGCCAGCACCCCTCTATACGAGCAGTACTTC.

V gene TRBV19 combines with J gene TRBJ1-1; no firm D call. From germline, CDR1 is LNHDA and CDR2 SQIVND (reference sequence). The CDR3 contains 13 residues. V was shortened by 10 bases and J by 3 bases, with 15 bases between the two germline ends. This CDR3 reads CATAFLGDTEAFF. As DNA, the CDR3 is TGTGCCACTGCTTTTCTGGGCGACACTGAAGCTTTCTTT. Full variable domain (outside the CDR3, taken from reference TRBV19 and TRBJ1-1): DGGITQSPKYLFRKEGQNVTLSCEQNLNHDAMYWYRQDPGQGLRLIYYSQIVNDFQKGDIAEGYSVSREKKESFPLTVTSAQKNPTAFYLCATAFLGDTEAFFGQGTRLTVV.

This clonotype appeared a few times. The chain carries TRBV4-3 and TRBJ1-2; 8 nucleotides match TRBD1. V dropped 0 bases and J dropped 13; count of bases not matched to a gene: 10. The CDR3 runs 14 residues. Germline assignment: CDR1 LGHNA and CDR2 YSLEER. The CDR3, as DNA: TGCGCCAGCAGCCAAGATCCAGACAGGGGATATTTCACCTTC. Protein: CASSQDPDRGYFTF.

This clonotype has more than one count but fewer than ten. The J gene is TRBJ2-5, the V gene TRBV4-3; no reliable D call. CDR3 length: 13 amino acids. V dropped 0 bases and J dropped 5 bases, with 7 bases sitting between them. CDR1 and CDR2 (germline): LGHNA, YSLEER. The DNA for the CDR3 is TGCGCCAGCAGCCAAGAGACTCGGGAGACCCAGTACTTC. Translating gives CASSQETRETQYF.

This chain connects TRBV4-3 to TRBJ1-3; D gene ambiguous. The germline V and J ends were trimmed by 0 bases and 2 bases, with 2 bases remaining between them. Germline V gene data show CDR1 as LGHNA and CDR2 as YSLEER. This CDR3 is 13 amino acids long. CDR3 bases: TGCGCCAGCAGCCAAGATGCTGGAAACACCATATATTTT. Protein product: CASSQDAGNTIYF.

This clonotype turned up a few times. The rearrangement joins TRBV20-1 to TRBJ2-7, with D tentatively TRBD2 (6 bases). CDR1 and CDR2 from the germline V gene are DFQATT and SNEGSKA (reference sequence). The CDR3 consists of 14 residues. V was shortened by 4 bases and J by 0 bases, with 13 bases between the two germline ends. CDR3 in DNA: TGCAGTGCTATGGGCGGGGTCAACTCCTACGAGCAGTACTTC. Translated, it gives CSAMGGVNSYEQYF.

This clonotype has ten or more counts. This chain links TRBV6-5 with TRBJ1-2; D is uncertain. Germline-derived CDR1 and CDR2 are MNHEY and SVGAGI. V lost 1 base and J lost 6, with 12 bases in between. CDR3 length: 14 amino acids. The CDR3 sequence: CASSYWYGGDGYTF. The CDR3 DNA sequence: TGTGCCAGCAGTTACTGGTACGGAGGAGATGGCTACACCTTC.

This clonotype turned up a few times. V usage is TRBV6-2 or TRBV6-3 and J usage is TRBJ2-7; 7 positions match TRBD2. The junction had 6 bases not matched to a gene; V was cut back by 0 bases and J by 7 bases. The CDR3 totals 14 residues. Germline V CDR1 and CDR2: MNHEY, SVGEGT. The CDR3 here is CASSYSGGSGEQYF. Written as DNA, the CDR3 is TGTGCCAGCAGTTACTCGGGCGGGAGCGGTGAGCAGTACTTC.

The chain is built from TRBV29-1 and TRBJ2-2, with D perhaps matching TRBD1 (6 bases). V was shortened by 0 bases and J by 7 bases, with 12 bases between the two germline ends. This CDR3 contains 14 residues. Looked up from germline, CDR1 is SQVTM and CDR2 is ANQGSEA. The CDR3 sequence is CSVEDRTGFGELFF. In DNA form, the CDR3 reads TGCAGCGTTGAAGATCGAACAGGGTTCGGGGAGCTGTTTTTT.

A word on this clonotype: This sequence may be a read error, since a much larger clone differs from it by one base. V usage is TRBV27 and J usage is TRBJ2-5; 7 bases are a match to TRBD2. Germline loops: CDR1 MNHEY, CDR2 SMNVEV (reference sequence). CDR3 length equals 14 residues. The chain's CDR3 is CASSFGAGEETQHF. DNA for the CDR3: TGTGCCAGCAGTTTTGGTGCGGGAGAAGAGACCCAGCACTTC.

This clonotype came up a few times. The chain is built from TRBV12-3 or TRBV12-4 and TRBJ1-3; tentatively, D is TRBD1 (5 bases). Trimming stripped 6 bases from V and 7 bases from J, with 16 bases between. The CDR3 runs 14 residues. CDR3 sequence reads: CASRLRQTQNTIYF. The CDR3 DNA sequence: TGTGCCAGCAGACTCAGACAGACCCAGAACACCATATATTTT.

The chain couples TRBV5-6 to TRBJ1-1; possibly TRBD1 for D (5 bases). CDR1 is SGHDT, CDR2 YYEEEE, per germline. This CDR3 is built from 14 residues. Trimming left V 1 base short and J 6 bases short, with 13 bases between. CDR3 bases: TGTGCCAGCAGCTTGATGCCAGGGACTCCTGAAGCTTTCTTT. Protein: CASSLMPGTPEAFF.

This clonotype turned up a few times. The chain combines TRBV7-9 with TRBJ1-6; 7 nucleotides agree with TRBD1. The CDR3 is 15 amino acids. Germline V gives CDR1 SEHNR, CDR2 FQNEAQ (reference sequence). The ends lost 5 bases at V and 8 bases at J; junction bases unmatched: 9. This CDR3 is CASSDSTGEHSPLHF. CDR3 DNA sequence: TGTGCCAGCAGCGACAGCACAGGGGAGCATTCACCCCTCCACTTT.

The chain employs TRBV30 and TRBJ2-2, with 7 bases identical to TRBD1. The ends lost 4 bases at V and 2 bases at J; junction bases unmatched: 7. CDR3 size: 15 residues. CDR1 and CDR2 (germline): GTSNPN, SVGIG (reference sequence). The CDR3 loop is CAWMTRDSNTGELFF. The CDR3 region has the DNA TGTGCCTGGATGACCCGGGACAGCAACACCGGGGAGCTGTTTTTT.

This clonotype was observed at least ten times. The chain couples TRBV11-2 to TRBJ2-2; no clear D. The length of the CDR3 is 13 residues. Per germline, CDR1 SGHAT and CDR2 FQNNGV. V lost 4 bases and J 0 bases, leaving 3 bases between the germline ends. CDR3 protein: CASSSTNTGELFF. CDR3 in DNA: TGTGCCAGCAGCTCCACGAACACCGGGGAGCTGTTTTTT.

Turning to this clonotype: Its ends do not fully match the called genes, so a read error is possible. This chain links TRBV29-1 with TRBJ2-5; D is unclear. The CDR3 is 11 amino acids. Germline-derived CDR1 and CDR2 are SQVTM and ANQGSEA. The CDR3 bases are TGCAGCGCTTACCGACAAGGGACCCAGTACTTC. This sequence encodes CSAYRQGTQYF.

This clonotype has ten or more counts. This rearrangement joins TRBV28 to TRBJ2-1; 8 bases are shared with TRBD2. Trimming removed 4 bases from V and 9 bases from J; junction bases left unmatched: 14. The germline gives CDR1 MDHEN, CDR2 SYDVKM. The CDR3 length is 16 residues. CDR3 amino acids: CASSSRRRAGVSEQFF. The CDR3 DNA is TGTGCCAGCAGTTCCCGTAGGCGAGCGGGAGTAAGTGAGCAGTTCTTC.